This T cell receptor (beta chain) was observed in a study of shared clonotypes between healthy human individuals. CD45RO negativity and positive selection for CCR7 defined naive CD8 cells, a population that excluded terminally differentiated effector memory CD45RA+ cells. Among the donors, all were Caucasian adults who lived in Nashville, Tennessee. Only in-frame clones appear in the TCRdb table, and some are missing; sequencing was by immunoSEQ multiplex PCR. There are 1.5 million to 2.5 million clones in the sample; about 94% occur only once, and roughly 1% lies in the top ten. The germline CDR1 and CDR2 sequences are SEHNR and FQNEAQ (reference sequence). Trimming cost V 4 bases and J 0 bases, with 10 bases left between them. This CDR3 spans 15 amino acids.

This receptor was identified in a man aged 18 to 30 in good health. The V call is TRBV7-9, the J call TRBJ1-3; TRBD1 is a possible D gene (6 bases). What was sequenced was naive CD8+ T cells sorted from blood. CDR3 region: CASSSTQGSGNTIYF. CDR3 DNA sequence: TGTGCCAGCAGCTCTACACAGGGCTCTGGAAACACCATATATTTT.